These 31 T cell receptor beta chains came from one sample sequenced in a study of T cells in women clearing cervical HPV infection. The method was immunoSEQ multiplex PCR; TCRdb's version includes in-frame clones alone and lacks a portion of them. In all, the sample yields some 43,000 clones. The specimen was blood buffy coat. The source of these receptors is a woman aged 18-69 years with a cervical HPV16 infection that either progressed to CIN3+ or cleared (not recorded which).

On this clone: The read ends 3 residues before the CDR3 terminus; that terminus is restored from the germline J gene. J is TRBJ2-3 and V is TRBV19; 8 nucleotides agree with TRBD1. Germline V gives CDR1 LNHDA, CDR2 SQIVND (reference sequence). V lost 5 bases to trimming and J lost 1 base; unmatched junction nucleotides: 8. The CDR3 runs to 16 residues. CDR3 region: CASSVTGAGRTDTQYF. The sequenced part of the CDR3 DNA is TGTGCCAGTAGTGTGACAGGGGCGGGACGCACAGATACG.

As concerns this clone: The read ends 3 residues shy of where the CDR3 ends; the end is completed using the germline J gene. This rearrangement joins TRBV10-1 to TRBJ1-5; 8 bases line up with TRBD1. From germline, CDR1 is WNHNN and CDR2 SYGVQD (reference sequence). With 11 bases clipped from V and 7 bases from J, the junction kept 13 bases outside the gene matches. The CDR3 covers 14 residues. CDR3 bases read: TGCGCCCCGAGACAGGGGTGTTTCGGGCAGCCC. It translates to CAPRQGCFGQP. The CDR3, in full, reads CAPRQGCFGQPQHF.

On this clone: The DNA ends 3 residues before the CDR3 does, and the rest of the CDR3 is filled in from the germline J gene. J is TRBJ2-1 and V is TRBV2; the D call may be TRBD1 or TRBD2 (5 bases each). Trimming pared 6 bases from V and 8 bases from J, leaving 11 bases between. The CDR3 length is 12 residues. Germline V gene lookup returns CDR1 SNHLY and CDR2 FYNNEI. The CDR3 region is CASRFRGDEQFF. CDR3 bases read: TGTGCCAGCAGGTTTAGAGGGGATGAG.

As concerns this clone: The read stops 3 residues short of the end of the CDR3; the missing end is completed from the germline J gene. The chain carries TRBV20-1 and TRBJ1-1; D might be TRBD1 (5 bases). V was pared by 4 bases and J by 5 bases, with 14 bases between. Germline-derived CDR1 and CDR2 are DFQATT and SNEGSKA (reference sequence). This CDR3 region has 13 residues. The sequenced part of the CDR3 DNA is TGCAGTGCTATCCTTCCGGGGACTACTGAA. This codes for CSAILPGTTE. The CDR3 in full is CSAILPGTTEAFF.

A remark on this clone: The CDR3 end falls 3 residues outside the read, so it is completed with the germline J gene. The chain is built from TRBV18 and TRBJ1-2, with D possibly matching TRBD1 (5 bases). The CDR3 contains 14 residues. Germline values: CDR1 KGHSH, CDR2 LQKENI. Partial CDR3 DNA: TGTGCCAGCTCACCCGGGGGAGGGAGACAGTTC. It codes for CASSPGGGRQF. The whole CDR3 sequence is CASSPGGGRQFYTF.

Details on this clone: The CDR3 end lies 3 residues beyond the end of the read and is filled in from the germline J gene. The rearrangement uses TRBV28 and TRBJ2-7, with 9 bases lining up with TRBD2. Germline V gene lookup returns CDR1 MDHEN and CDR2 SYDVKM. The CDR3 consists of 14 residues. V shed 7 bases, J shed 2 bases, and the junction held 6 bases outside the gene matches. The sequenced part of the CDR3 DNA is TGTGCCAGCACCCTAGCGGGGCTCACCTACGAG. Residues: CASTLAGLTYE. The complete CDR3 sequence is CASTLAGLTYEQYF.

Turning to this clone: The CDR3 goes on 3 residues after the read ends, and that part is filled in from the germline J gene. J is TRBJ2-1 and V is TRBV18, with 12 bases that match TRBD2. Germline V gene sequence: CDR1 KGHSH, CDR2 LQKENI. The CDR3 is 15 residues long. V lost 6 bases to trimming and J lost 4 bases; unmatched junction nucleotides: 4. The CDR3 loop reads CASSIGLAGYNEQFF. CDR3 DNA, as far as it was read: TGTGCCAGCTCCATCGGACTAGCGGGATACAATGAG. Drawing the rest from reference TRBV18 and TRBJ2-1, the complete variable domain is NAGVMQNPRHLVRRRGQEARLRCSPMKGHSHVYWYRQLPEEGLKFMVYLQKENIIDESGMPKERFSAEFPKEGPSILRIQQVVRGDSAAYFCASSIGLAGYNEQFFGPGTRLTVL.

Concerning this clone: The read ends 3 residues shy of where the CDR3 ends; the end is completed using the germline J gene. The chain recombines TRBV18 with TRBJ1-5; possible D gene TRBD1, 5 bases. The CDR3 has 16 residues. V gave up 2 bases and J gave up 5 bases, with 16 bases separating them. Germline V gene data show CDR1 as KGHSH and CDR2 as LQKENI. The sequenced part of the CDR3 DNA is TGTGCCAGCTCACCAGAGGGGTTTTCTCAGGATCAGCCC. It translates to CASSPEGFSQDQP. The whole CDR3 is CASSPEGFSQDQPQHF.

Turning to this clone: Sequencing ends 3 residues short of the CDR3 end; the germline J gene provides the rest. V and J are TRBV4-2 and TRBJ2-7; possible D gene TRBD2, 6 bases. The CDR3 length is 15 residues. Looked up from germline, CDR1 is LGHNA and CDR2 is YNFKEQ. Trimming pared 4 bases from V and 2 bases from J, leaving 15 bases between. The CDR3 sequence is CASSPGHSGAYEQYF. The DNA read from the CDR3 is TGTGCCAGCAGCCCCGGACACTCGGGGGCCTACGAG.

Details on this clone: The read finishes 3 residues shy of the CDR3 end, and the germline J gene is used to complete it. The chain couples TRBV20-1 to TRBJ2-3; 11 nucleotides align to TRBD1. The germline V gene encodes CDR1 DFQATT and CDR2 SNEGSKA (reference sequence). CDR3 size: 17 residues. After removal of 6 bases from V and 5 bases from J, the junction contained 16 bases not matched to a gene. The sequenced part of the CDR3 DNA is TGCAGTGCCGAAAGTTCTTGGACAGGGGGCGCGGGAGATACG. It specifies CSAESSWTGGAGDT. The complete CDR3 reads CSAESSWTGGAGDTQYF.

Concerning this clone itself: The CDR3 is cut off 3 residues early in the read; its end comes from the germline J gene. This chain uses TRBV29-1 with TRBJ2-7; no firm D call. V dropped 0 bases and J dropped 2 bases, with 11 bases sitting between them. Germline V gives CDR1 SQVTM, CDR2 ANQGSEA. The CDR3 has 14 amino acids. The sequenced CDR3 bases are TGCAGCGTTGAAGATGAGAGACATCCCTACGAG. Translating gives CSVEDERHPYE. The whole CDR3 sequence reads CSVEDERHPYEQYF.

In regard to this clone: The observed sequence ends 3 residues before the CDR3 terminus, with the missing tail filled in from the germline J gene. The chain combines TRBV20-1 with TRBJ1-6; 8 positions agree with TRBD1. CDR1 DFQATT and CDR2 SNEGSKA come from the germline V gene (reference sequence). This CDR3 contains 13 residues. The V gene end was trimmed by 2 bases and the J gene end by 10 bases; junction bases not matched to a gene: 4. This CDR3 reads CSARQGAGSPLHF. The DNA read from the CDR3 is TGCAGTGCTAGACAGGGGGCAGGGTCACCC.

CDR3 protein: CASSGSLTGVDSPLHF. The sequenced part of the CDR3 DNA is TGTGCCAGCAGTGGATCTCTGACAGGGGTTGACTCACCC. The J gene is TRBJ1-6, the V gene TRBV2, with 8 positions matching TRBD1. The read is 3 residues too short to cover the CDR3 end, so that end is filled in from the germline J gene. J lost 10 bases, V lost 4 bases, and 12 bases had no gene match. The CDR3 is 16 amino acids. CDR1 and CDR2 (germline): SNHLY, FYNNEI.

Remarks on this clone: Read sequence stops 3 residues before the CDR3 end, and the germline J gene provides the missing end. J is TRBJ1-6 and V is TRBV18; the D gene is possibly TRBD1 (6 bases). The CDR3 is 15 amino acids. The V gene lost 5 bases and the J gene lost 7 bases, with 15 bases spanning the gap. Germline CDR1 and CDR2: KGHSH and LQKENI. CDR3 loop: CASSSRTATNSPLHF. Incomplete CDR3 DNA: TGTGCCAGCTCATCGAGGACAGCTACGAATTCACCC.

Remarks on this clone: The read stops 3 residues short of the end of the CDR3; the missing end is completed from the germline J gene. V is TRBV5-1 and J is TRBJ2-5, with D tentatively TRBD2 (7 bases). With 6 bases removed from V and 5 bases from J, the gap between germline ends came to 11 bases. Germline CDR1 SGHRS, CDR2 YFSETQ. This CDR3 has 12 residues. CDR3 residues: CASNKGGETQYF. Incomplete CDR3 DNA: TGCGCCAGCAATAAGGGGGGGGAGACC.

Regarding this clone: The read ends 3 residues early relative to the CDR3; the germline J gene fills the gap. The gene calls are TRBV20-1 and TRBJ2-3, with D possibly TRBD1 on 6 matching bases. Per the germline V gene, CDR1 is DFQATT and CDR2 is SNEGSKA (reference sequence). This CDR3 is built from 18 residues. The CDR3 bases that were read are TGCAGTGCTAGAGATTTTCGAGCACAGGGCCCAAACCAAGAGACG. It translates to CSARDFRAQGPNQET. The CDR3 reads in full as CSARDFRAQGPNQETQYF.

For this clone: The read halts 3 residues ahead of the CDR3 end, with the missing end drawn from the germline J gene. This chain links TRBV5-1 with TRBJ1-6, with D perhaps TRBD1 (5 bases). CDR3 size: 15 residues. Trimming left V 4 bases short and J 7 bases short, with 15 bases between. The V gene's germline CDR1 is SGHRS and CDR2 YFSETQ. CDR3 loop: CASSLGWGENSPLHF. CDR3 bases read: TGCGCCAGCAGCCTTGGTTGGGGGGAGAATTCACCC.

Turning to this clone: The CDR3 is cut off 3 residues early in the read; its end comes from the germline J gene. The gene calls are TRBV18 and TRBJ1-1, with 9 bases matching TRBD1. Germline V CDR1 and CDR2: KGHSH, LQKENI. The CDR3 runs 15 residues. The trim removed 3 bases at V and 3 bases at J, leaving 5 bases unmatched. Partial CDR3 DNA: TGTGCCAGCTCACCTGGGACAGGGAGGGACACTGAA. This translates into CASSPGTGRDTE. The whole CDR3 reads CASSPGTGRDTEAFF.

As for this clone: With the read ending 3 residues before the CDR3 end, the germline J gene is used to fill in that end. The chain uses TRBV19 and TRBJ1-5, with TRBD1 matching over 9 bases. The CDR3 has 15 amino acids. The V segment lost 1 base and the J segment 7 bases; nucleotides outside the gene matches: 5. CDR1 is LNHDA and CDR2 is SQIVND in the germline V gene (reference sequence). The CDR3 protein is CASSIVTGGKQPQHF. The part of the CDR3 DNA that was read is TGTGCCAGTAGTATAGTGACAGGGGGAAAACAGCCC.

A remark on this clone: The read ends 3 residues early relative to the CDR3; the germline J gene fills the gap. The chain uses TRBV11-3 and TRBJ1-1, with 9 bases fitting TRBD1. Trimming cost V 1 base and J 6 bases; bases outside gene matches: 0. The CDR3 consists of 13 residues. CDR1 and CDR2 (germline): SGHNT, YENEEA. Partial CDR3 DNA: TGTGCCAGCAGCTTAGGGACAGGGGCTGAA. Protein: CASSLGTGAE. In full, the CDR3 reads CASSLGTGAEAFF.

Of note for this clone: The read ends 3 residues early relative to the CDR3; the germline J gene fills the gap. The J gene is TRBJ2-1, the V gene TRBV7-3, with D unclear. Trimming stripped 5 bases from V and 0 bases from J, with 14 bases between. This CDR3 has 16 residues. Germline CDR1 is SGHTA and CDR2 is FQGTGA. This CDR3 reads CASSPAGGRSYNEQFF. CDR3 bases read: TGTGCCAGCAGCCCCGCCGGCGGTCGCTCCTACAATGAG.

To note about this clone: Read data end 3 residues before the CDR3 end; the end is taken from the germline J gene. This sequence joins TRBV2 and TRBJ2-2; perhaps TRBD1 as D (6 bases). The CDR3 consists of 12 residues. The ends were cut back, 9 bases at V and 2 bases at J, with 7 bases in the middle. Germline loops: CDR1 SNHLY, CDR2 FYNNEI. CDR3 amino acids: CARQGNTGELFF. CDR3 bases read: TGTGCCAGACAGGGAAACACCGGGGAG.

Notes on this clone: The read is 3 residues too short to cover the CDR3 end, so that end is filled in from the germline J gene. This rearrangement joins TRBV12-3 or TRBV12-4 to TRBJ1-5, with D unresolved. The CDR3 totals 15 residues. V lost 6 bases to trimming and J lost 2 bases, with 14 bases between them. The CDR3 loop is CASRNSKEGNQPQHF. The CDR3 bases that were read are TGTGCCAGCAGGAATAGCAAGGAGGGCAATCAGCCC.

Incomplete CDR3 DNA: TGTGCCAGCAGCTGGGCAGTTGGATACACTGAA. Its protein product is CASSWAVGYTE. The whole CDR3 protein is CASSWAVGYTEAFF. V gene TRBV7-9 combines with J gene TRBJ1-1; D remains ambiguous. The CDR3 end falls 3 residues outside the read, so it is completed with the germline J gene. The V end lost 4 bases, the J end lost 3 bases, and 12 bases lay between the germline ends. Germline values: CDR1 SEHNR, CDR2 FQNEAQ (reference sequence). This CDR3 is built from 14 residues.

As concerns this clone: The missing CDR3 end, 3 residues past where the read stops, is filled in from the germline J gene. The V gene is TRBV20-1, the J gene TRBJ2-1, with D unresolved. Germline values: CDR1 DFQATT, CDR2 SNEGSKA (reference sequence). The CDR3 consists of 16 residues. The V end was cut by 3 bases, the J end by 5 bases, with 20 bases between. This CDR3 is CSARAPARRRNNEQFF. The part of the CDR3 DNA that was read is TGCAGTGCTAGGGCCCCGGCTAGAAGGCGCAACAATGAG.

Remarks on this clone: Read sequence stops 3 residues before the CDR3 end, and the germline J gene provides the missing end. The chain employs TRBV5-1 and TRBJ2-2; D is possibly TRBD1 (6 bases). V was shortened by 4 bases and J by 6 bases, with 10 bases between the two germline ends. The CDR3 contains 13 residues. Per germline, CDR1 SGHRS and CDR2 YFSETQ. The CDR3 DNA, read in part, is TGCGCCAGCAGCATACAGGGTTCCGGGGAG. Protein: CASSIQGSGE. The complete CDR3 sequence is CASSIQGSGELFF. Using reference TRBV5-1 and TRBJ2-2 for the parts outside the CDR3, the full variable domain is KAGVTQTPRYLIKTRGQQVTLSCSPISGHRSVSWYQQTPGQGLQFLFEYFSETQRNKGNFPGRFSGRQFSNSRSEMNVSTLELGDSALYLCASSIQGSGELFFGEGSRLTVL.

Concerning this clone: Read coverage stops 3 residues before the CDR3 terminus; the germline J gene supplies the remainder. The chain carries TRBV30 and TRBJ1-2, with 7 positions matching TRBD1. This CDR3 has 15 residues. Looked up from germline, CDR1 is GTSNPN and CDR2 is SVGIG (reference sequence). CDR3 DNA (partial): TGTGCCTGGAGTGCACAAGACAGGGCCTTAGGGGAC. Protein product: CAWSAQDRALGD. The whole CDR3 protein reads CAWSAQDRALGDYTF.

A word on this clone: The CDR3 end is not reached by the read, which stops 3 residues before it; the germline J gene fills it in. The chain joins TRBV2 to TRBJ2-7, with 7 bases identical to TRBD1. The V gene end was trimmed by 4 bases and the J gene end by 5 bases; junction bases not matched to a gene: 11. The CDR3 runs 15 residues. Germline assignment: CDR1 SNHLY and CDR2 FYNNEI. The CDR3: CASSGGQGEWHEQYF. Partial CDR3 DNA: TGTGCCAGCAGTGGGGGCCAGGGGGAATGGCACGAG.

The CDR3 DNA, read in part, is TGTGCCAGCAGCCCCCGGCGGCTAAACACTGAA. It is translated as CASSPRRLNTE. The whole CDR3 is CASSPRRLNTEAFF. The chain uses TRBV9 and TRBJ1-1; D is uncertain. The read comes to an end 3 residues before the CDR3 does, leaving the germline J gene to fill in the end. The CDR3 spans 14 residues. V lost 4 bases and J lost 2, with 12 bases in between. The V gene's germline CDR1 is SGDLS and CDR2 YYNGEE.

About this clone itself: The read ends 3 residues before the CDR3 terminus; that terminus is restored from the germline J gene. The chain carries TRBV5-4 and TRBJ2-3, with 10 bases identical to TRBD1. Germline trimming cut 4 bases from V and 6 bases from J; bases unmatched to any gene: 8. CDR1 is SGHNT and CDR2 is YYREEE in the germline V gene (reference sequence). This CDR3 region has 15 residues. CDR3 DNA (partial): TGTGCCAGCAGCCGTCGACAGGGGGCGGCGGATACG. It specifies CASSRRQGAADT. The whole CDR3 is CASSRRQGAADTQYF.

To note about this clone: The observed sequence ends 3 residues before the CDR3 terminus, with the missing tail filled in from the germline J gene. This chain uses TRBV20-1 with TRBJ2-2, with TRBD1 identical over 7 bases. The length of the CDR3 is 16 residues. V gave up 3 bases and J gave up 7 bases; unmatched junction bases: 14. The V gene's germline CDR1 is DFQATT and CDR2 SNEGSKA (reference sequence). The CDR3 region is CSASGQVSSTRGELFF. The sequenced CDR3 bases are TGCAGTGCTAGTGGACAGGTTTCCAGTACCCGCGGGGAG.